One sample yielded the 3 T cell receptor beta chains listed below, sequenced in a study of blood T cell repertoires in COVID-19. Profiling relied on immunoSEQ multiplex PCR, and the TCRdb table lists in-frame clones only, not all of them. The sample yields almost 300,000 clones, around 87% seen once. Sequencing was carried out using peripheral blood. The origin of the receptors is a man aged 65-85 years with acute or convalescent COVID-19.

The V gene is TRBV10-2, the J gene TRBJ1-4; no definite D call. The ends were cut back, 4 bases at V and 8 bases at J, with 11 bases in the middle. The CDR3 runs to 13 residues. Germline CDR1 WSHSY, CDR2 SAAADI. CDR3 in amino acids: CASSVRGREKLFF. As DNA, the CDR3 is TGCGCCAGCAGTGTTAGAGGTCGCGAAAAACTGTTTTTT.

The V and J genes are TRBV18 and TRBJ2-4; 8 nucleotides agree with TRBD1. J gave up 5 bases and V 7 bases, and 7 bases lay outside the gene matches. Germline CDR1 is KGHSH and CDR2 is LQKENI. The CDR3 is 14 amino acids. The CDR3 nucleotides read TGTGCCAGCTTCCTGGACAGGGTAGAAAACATTCAGTACTTC. Protein product: CASFLDRVENIQYF.

V gene TRBV10-3 combines with J gene TRBJ2-1; TRBD2 matches at 10 bases. Trimming at V came to 5 bases and at J to 4 bases, leaving 2 bases not matched to a gene. CDR1 ENHRY and CDR2 SYGVKD come from the germline V gene. This CDR3 contains 14 residues. CDR3 sequence reads: CAISQREGYNEQFF. The DNA for the CDR3 is TGTGCCATCAGTCAGCGGGAGGGATACAATGAGCAGTTCTTC.